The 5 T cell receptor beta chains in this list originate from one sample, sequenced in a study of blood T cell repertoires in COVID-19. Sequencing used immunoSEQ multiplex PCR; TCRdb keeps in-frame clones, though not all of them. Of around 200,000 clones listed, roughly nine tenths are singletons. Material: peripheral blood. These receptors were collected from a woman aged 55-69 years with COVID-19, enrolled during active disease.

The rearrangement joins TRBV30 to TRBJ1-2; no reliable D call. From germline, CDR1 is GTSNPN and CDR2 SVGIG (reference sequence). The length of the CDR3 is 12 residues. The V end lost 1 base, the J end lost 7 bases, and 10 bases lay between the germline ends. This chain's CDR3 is CAWSESFGGYTF. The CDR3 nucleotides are TGTGCCTGGAGTGAGAGCTTTGGTGGCTACACCTTC.

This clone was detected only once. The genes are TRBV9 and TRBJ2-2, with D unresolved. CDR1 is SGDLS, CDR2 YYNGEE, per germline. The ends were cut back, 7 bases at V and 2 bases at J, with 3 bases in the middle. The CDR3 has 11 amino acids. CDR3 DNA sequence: TGTGCCAGCCATAACACCGGGGAGCTGTTTTTT. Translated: CASHNTGELFF.

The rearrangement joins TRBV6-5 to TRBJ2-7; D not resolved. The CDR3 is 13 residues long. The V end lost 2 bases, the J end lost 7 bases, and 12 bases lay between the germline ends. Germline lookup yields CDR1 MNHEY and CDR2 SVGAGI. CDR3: CASSYAGSREQYF. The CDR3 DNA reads TGTGCCAGCAGTTACGCCGGCAGCAGGGAGCAGTACTTC.

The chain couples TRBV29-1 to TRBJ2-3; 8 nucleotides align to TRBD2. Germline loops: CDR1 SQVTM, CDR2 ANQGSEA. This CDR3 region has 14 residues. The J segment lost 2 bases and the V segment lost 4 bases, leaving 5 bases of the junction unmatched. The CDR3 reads CSVGLAGITDTQYF. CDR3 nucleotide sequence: TGCAGCGTTGGTCTAGCGGGTATCACAGATACGCAGTATTTT.

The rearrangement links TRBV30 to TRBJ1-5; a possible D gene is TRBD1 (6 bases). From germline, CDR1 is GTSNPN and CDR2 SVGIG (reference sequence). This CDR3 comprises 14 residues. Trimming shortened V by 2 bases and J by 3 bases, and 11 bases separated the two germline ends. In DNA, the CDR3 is TGTGCCTGGAGTTCGGACAGATTCAATCAGCCCCAGCATTTT. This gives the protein CAWSSDRFNQPQHF.